The next 4 T cell receptor beta chains were all read from a single sample in a study of cytomegalovirus exposure and HLA in healthy donors. The repertoire was sequenced with immunoSEQ multiplex PCR; TCRdb's copy has only in-frame clones and lacks some. The sample lists 150,000 to 200,000 clones, about 83% occurring once. The sequencing sample was made of PBMCs. These receptors all stem from a young woman in good health and CMV-seronegative.

The chain uses TRBV9 and TRBJ1-1; D is ambiguous. Germline V CDR1 and CDR2: SGDLS, YYNGEE. Trimming shortened V by 5 bases and J by 5 bases, and 13 bases separated the two germline ends. This CDR3 has 13 residues. CDR3 residues: CASREMGGTEAFF. The CDR3 DNA follows: TGTGCCAGCAGGGAAATGGGAGGAACTGAAGCTTTCTTT. The whole variable domain, filled in from reference TRBV9 and TRBJ1-1, reads DSGVTQTPKHLITATGQRVTLRCSPRSGDLSVYWYQQSLDQGLQFLIQYYNGEERAKGNILERFSAQQFPDLHSELNLSSLELGDSALYFCASREMGGTEAFFGQGTRLTVV.

J is TRBJ2-2 and V is TRBV19, with D unclear. The CDR3 is made up of 13 amino acids. Germline-derived CDR1 and CDR2 are LNHDA and SQIVND (reference sequence). The ends were cut back, 7 bases at V and 8 bases at J, with 14 bases in the middle. CDR3 sequence: CASTRRSSGELFF. CDR3 in DNA: TGTGCCAGTACGCGGAGAAGCTCGGGGGAGCTGTTTTTT. Full variable domain (missing parts from reference TRBV19 and TRBJ2-2): DGGITQSPKYLFRKEGQNVTLSCEQNLNHDAMYWYRQDPGQGLRLIYYSQIVNDFQKGDIAEGYSVSREKKESFPLTVTSAQKNPTAFYLCASTRRSSGELFFGEGSRLTVL.

J is TRBJ1-5 and V is TRBV6-6, with TRBD1 identical over 7 bases. V lost 7 bases and J lost 4; bases outside the gene matches: 13. The CDR3 is 16 amino acids. Germline V CDR1 and CDR2: MNHNY, SVGAGI (reference sequence). The CDR3 region is CASTPPGRGFNQPQHF. In DNA form, the CDR3 reads TGTGCCAGCACCCCACCGGGCAGGGGGTTTAATCAGCCCCAGCATTTT.

This rearrangement joins TRBV18 to TRBJ1-2; D is uncertain. This CDR3 spans 14 amino acids. V was shortened by 3 bases and J by 3 bases, with 11 bases between the two germline ends. Germline assignment: CDR1 KGHSH and CDR2 LQKENI. As DNA, the CDR3 is TGTGCCAGCTCACCGATCGGTCAGGACTATGGCTACACCTTC. Translation gives CASSPIGQDYGYTF.